Each of the 23 T cell receptor beta chains below was sequenced from the same sample in a study of PD-L1 blockade in urothelial cancer. Stated time point: peripheral blood 6 weeks after treatment start. The protocol was immunoSEQ multiplex PCR, while the TCRdb copy is restricted to in-frame clones and leaves out a portion. The repertoire holds around 110,000 clones, 91% seen once, with around 4% in the top ten. The sequenced sample was PBMCs, obtained around atezolizumab (anti-PD-L1) treatment. Receptors were obtained from a man aged 55 to 70 with urothelial cancer.

The chain joins TRBV6-1 to TRBJ1-5; D is undetermined. CDR3 size: 12 residues. V gave up 3 bases and J gave up 4 bases, with 4 bases separating them. Germline lookup yields CDR1 MNHNS and CDR2 SASEGT. The CDR3 region has the DNA TGTGCCAGCAGTGACAATAATCAGCCCCAGCATTTT. Translating it yields CASSDNNQPQHF.

This clone was found a few times. The chain joins TRBV4-2 to TRBJ2-1; the match to TRBD2 covers 7 bases. Unmatched junction bases numbered 5, after V lost 2 bases and J lost 1 base. In germline, CDR1 is LGHNA, CDR2 YNFKEQ. This CDR3 is 16 amino acids long. CDR3 sequence: CASSQNPGGSYNEQFF. The CDR3 DNA follows: TGTGCCAGCAGCCAAAACCCGGGGGGATCCTACAATGAGCAGTTCTTC.

The chain combines TRBV4-2 with TRBJ2-1; 7 bases align to TRBD1. Looked up from germline, CDR1 is LGHNA and CDR2 is YNFKEQ. CDR3 length: 14 amino acids. Germline trimming cut 5 bases from V and 5 bases from J; bases unmatched to any gene: 6. This CDR3 is CASSDGTADNEQFF. Here the CDR3 DNA reads TGTGCCAGCAGCGACGGGACAGCTGACAATGAGCAGTTCTTC.

The gene calls are TRBV10-1 and TRBJ1-1, with unresolved D. The CDR3 runs 13 residues. CDR1 WNHNN and CDR2 SYGVQD come from the germline V gene (reference sequence). Trimming took 0 bases from V and 7 from J, leaving 9 bases between them. The CDR3 sequence is CASSESLESEAFF. The CDR3 bases are TGCGCCAGCAGTGAGTCGTTGGAGAGTGAAGCTTTCTTT.

J is TRBJ2-7 and V is TRBV10-1; 8 nucleotides line up with TRBD1. V gave up 0 bases and J gave up 6 bases; unmatched junction bases: 4. The CDR3 runs to 14 residues. CDR1 and CDR2 from the germline V gene are WNHNN and SYGVQD (reference sequence). CDR3: CASSESVTGVEQYF. CDR3 nucleotides: TGCGCCAGCAGTGAGTCAGTGACAGGGGTCGAGCAGTACTTC.

V usage is TRBV19 and J usage is TRBJ2-7, with TRBD1 identical over 10 bases. Losses at the gene ends were 5 bases for V and 4 bases for J; bases not matched to a gene: 5. This CDR3 has 14 amino acids. Germline CDR1 and CDR2: LNHDA and SQIVND (reference sequence). CDR3: CASSHGQGEYEQYF. The DNA of the CDR3 is TGTGCCAGTAGTCACGGACAGGGGGAATACGAGCAGTACTTC.

This clone was seen a single time. V usage is TRBV9 and J usage is TRBJ2-5, with a tentative D call TRBD2 (5 bases). The CDR3 contains 14 residues. Germline loops: CDR1 SGDLS, CDR2 YYNGEE. Trimming cost V 4 bases and J 3 bases, with 13 bases left between them. In nucleotides, the CDR3 is TGTGCCAGCAGCCCAGGACTGGGTAAAGAGACCCAGTACTTC. Its translation: CASSPGLGKETQYF.

The chain recombines TRBV7-2 with TRBJ2-1, with 15 bases identical to TRBD2. The CDR3 totals 16 residues. V lost 6 bases and J lost 9; bases outside the gene matches: 9. CDR1 and CDR2 from the germline V gene are SGHTA and FQGNSA. As DNA, the CDR3 is TGTGCCAGCAGGAGGGGGACTAGCGGGGGGCAGGGTGAGCAGTTCTTC. This translates into CASRRGTSGGQGEQFF.

The CDR3 DNA sequence: TGCGCCAGCAGTCAAAGACTTTTCCCTAGCGGGAGGAGGGAGACCCAGTACTTC. As protein: CASSQRLFPSGRRETQYF. The chain employs TRBV23-1 and TRBJ2-5, with 11 nucleotides matching TRBD2. TRBV23-1 is identified as an open reading frame with a role that is uncertain. The length of the CDR3 is 18 residues. V dropped 2 bases and J dropped 5; count of bases not matched to a gene: 13.

The chain is built from TRBV4-3 and TRBJ2-7; tentative D call: TRBD1 (6 bases). Germline V gene sequence: CDR1 LGHNA, CDR2 YSLEER. Trimming shortened V by 0 bases and J by 2 bases, and 14 bases separated the two germline ends. This CDR3 spans 16 amino acids. In nucleotides, the CDR3 is TGCGCCAGCAGCCAAGATATGACAGGAACCACCTACGAGCAGTACTTC. Protein product: CASSQDMTGTTYEQYF.

CDR3 protein: CASSKARGQGTEAFF. Here the CDR3 DNA reads TGTGCCAGCAGCAAAGCAAGGGGTCAGGGGACTGAAGCTTTCTTT. V and J are TRBV21-1 and TRBJ1-1; the table's D call, TRBD1, was not checked against the DNA. TRBV21-1 is designated a pseudogene. CDR3 length: 15 amino acids.

The chain recombines TRBV27 with TRBJ2-3; possible D gene TRBD2, 6 bases. This CDR3 region has 14 residues. V gave up 7 bases and J gave up 0 bases, with 11 bases separating them. Per the germline V gene, CDR1 is MNHEY and CDR2 is SMNVEV (reference sequence). The DNA for the CDR3 is TGTGCCAGCAAGGGACTCGCGAGCACAGATACGCAGTATTTT. Translating gives CASKGLASTDTQYF.

V gene TRBV28 combines with J gene TRBJ2-1; 8 bases line up with TRBD2. CDR3 length: 14 residues. The germline V gene encodes CDR1 MDHEN and CDR2 SYDVKM. With V trimmed by 5 bases and J by 6 bases, 6 bases remained unmatched. This chain's CDR3 is CASSPSGGTNEQFF. In DNA, the CDR3 is TGTGCCAGCAGTCCATCGGGGGGGACCAATGAGCAGTTCTTC.

The CDR3 here is CASSQDFSGMAQYF. The CDR3 DNA sequence: TGTGCCAGCAGCCAAGATTTTTCCGGGATGGCCCAGTACTTC. The chain is built from TRBV4-2 and TRBJ2-5, with D tentatively TRBD2 (5 bases). The CDR3 consists of 14 residues. Trimming took off 0 bases at V and 9 bases at J, with 14 bases between the two ends. CDR1 and CDR2 from the germline V gene are LGHNA and YNFKEQ.

The V call is TRBV27, the J call TRBJ2-7; D is perhaps TRBD2 (5 bases). V shed 5 bases and J shed 2 bases, with 19 bases lying between them. The germline CDR1 and CDR2 sequences are MNHEY and SMNVEV (reference sequence). CDR3 length: 16 amino acids. Here the CDR3 DNA reads TGTGCCAGCAGTCCCTTATGGGAGACGGTTACCTACGAGCAGTACTTC. Its translation is CASSPLWETVTYEQYF.

The chain joins TRBV5-1 to TRBJ1-1; 9 nucleotides align to TRBD1. In germline, CDR1 is SGHRS, CDR2 YFSETQ. This CDR3 is built from 15 residues. V lost 2 bases and J lost 5; bases outside the gene matches: 7. In DNA, the CDR3 is TGCGCCAGCAGCTTTTCGGACAGGGGTATAACTGAAGCTTTCTTT. Protein: CASSFSDRGITEAFF.

The chain uses TRBV19 and TRBJ2-1, with D possibly being TRBD1 (6 bases). V gave up 1 base and J gave up 0 bases, with 13 bases separating them. CDR3 length equals 17 residues. Looked up from germline, CDR1 is LNHDA and CDR2 is SQIVND (reference sequence). The CDR3 loop reads CASSIGAGASSYNEQFF. In DNA, the CDR3 is TGTGCCAGTAGTATAGGGGCAGGGGCTAGCTCCTACAATGAGCAGTTCTTC. The full variable domain, in which reference TRBV19 and TRBJ2-1 provide the parts outside the CDR3, is DGGITQSPKYLFRKEGQNVTLSCEQNLNHDAMYWYRQDPGQGLRLIYYSQIVNDFQKGDIAEGYSVSREKKESFPLTVTSAQKNPTAFYLCASSIGAGASSYNEQFFGPGTRLTVL.

This clone was observed once. The V and J genes are TRBV15 and TRBJ2-7, with D tentatively TRBD2 (6 bases). V shed 1 base and J shed 7 bases, with 14 bases lying between them. This CDR3 is built from 14 residues. Germline CDR1 is LNHNV and CDR2 is YYDKDF (reference sequence). In nucleotides, the CDR3 is TGTGCCACCAGCAGAGCCCGGGAGTTGGGGGAGCAGTACTTC. Protein: CATSRARELGEQYF.

V and J are TRBV10-1 and TRBJ2-7; possibly TRBD2 for D (5 bases). Trimming took 9 bases from V and 4 from J, leaving 7 bases between them. CDR3 length equals 10 residues. Per the germline V gene, CDR1 is WNHNN and CDR2 is SYGVQD (reference sequence). CDR3 DNA: TGCGCCAGGGGAGTATACGAGCAGTACTTC. This gives the protein CARGVYEQYF.

The rearrangement links TRBV9 to TRBJ2-7; 10 bases fit TRBD1. Looked up from germline, CDR1 is SGDLS and CDR2 is YYNGEE. This CDR3 contains 15 residues. V was pared by 0 bases and J by 7 bases, with 7 bases of the junction left unmatched. The CDR3 nucleotides are TGTGCCAGCAGCGTAGGGACAGGGGGGTCGTGGGAGCAGTACTTC. This sequence encodes CASSVGTGGSWEQYF.

J is TRBJ1-5 and V is TRBV6-4, with 10 bases that match TRBD1. V dropped 2 bases and J dropped 2; count of bases not matched to a gene: 12. This CDR3 is 19 amino acids long. Germline V lookup: CDR1 MRHNA, CDR2 SNTAGT. The CDR3, as DNA: TGTGCCAGCAGTGACCAAAAACCGGGACAGGGGTCGGGCAATCAGCCCCAGCATTTT. Amino acid sequence: CASSDQKPGQGSGNQPQHF.

The genes are TRBV7-9 and TRBJ1-3; 11 bases align to TRBD1. The V gene end was trimmed by 5 bases and the J gene end by 2 bases; junction bases not matched to a gene: 11. CDR1 and CDR2 from the germline V gene are SEHNR and FQNEAQ (reference sequence). The CDR3 contains 18 residues. The CDR3 loop is CASSQSGTGGSAGNTIYF. The CDR3 DNA follows: TGTGCCAGCAGCCAATCCGGGACAGGGGGATCTGCTGGAAACACCATATATTTT.

The J gene is TRBJ1-5, the V gene TRBV28, with 9 nucleotides matching TRBD1. Germline loops: CDR1 MDHEN, CDR2 SYDVKM. The trim removed 4 bases at V and 4 bases at J, leaving 2 bases unmatched. This CDR3 is built from 14 residues. The CDR3 DNA reads TGTGCCAGCAGTTCCGGGACAGGGAATCAGCCCCAGCATTTT. It translates to CASSSGTGNQPQHF.